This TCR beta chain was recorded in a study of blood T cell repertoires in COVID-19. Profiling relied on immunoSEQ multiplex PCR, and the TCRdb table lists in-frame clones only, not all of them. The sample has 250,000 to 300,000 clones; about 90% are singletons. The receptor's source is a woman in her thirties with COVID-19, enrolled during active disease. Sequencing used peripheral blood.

DNA of the CDR3: TGTGCCAGCGGGGTGACAGCCTCTGGAAACACCATATATTTT. Its translation is CASGVTASGNTIYF. The chain couples TRBV2 to TRBJ1-3, with D possibly TRBD1 on 5 matching bases. V shed 8 bases and J shed 0 bases, with 11 bases lying between them. The CDR3 runs to 14 residues. Germline CDR1 is SNHLY and CDR2 is FYNNEI.